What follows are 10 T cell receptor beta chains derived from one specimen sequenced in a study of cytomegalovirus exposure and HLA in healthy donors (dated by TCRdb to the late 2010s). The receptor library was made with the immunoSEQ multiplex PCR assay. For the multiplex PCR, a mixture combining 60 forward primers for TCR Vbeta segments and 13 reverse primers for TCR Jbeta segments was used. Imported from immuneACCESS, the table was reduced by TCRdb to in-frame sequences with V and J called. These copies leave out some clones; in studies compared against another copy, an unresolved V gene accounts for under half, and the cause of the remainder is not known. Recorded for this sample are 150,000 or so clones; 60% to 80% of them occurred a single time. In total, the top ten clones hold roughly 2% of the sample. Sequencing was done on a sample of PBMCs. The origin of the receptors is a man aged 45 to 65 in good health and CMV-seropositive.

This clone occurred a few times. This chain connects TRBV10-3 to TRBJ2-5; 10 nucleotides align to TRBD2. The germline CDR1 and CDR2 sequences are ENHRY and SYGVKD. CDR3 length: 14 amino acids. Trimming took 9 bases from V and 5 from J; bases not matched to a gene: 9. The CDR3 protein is CAIRASGGGETQYF. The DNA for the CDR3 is TGTGCCATAAGGGCTAGCGGGGGCGGGGAGACCCAGTACTTC.

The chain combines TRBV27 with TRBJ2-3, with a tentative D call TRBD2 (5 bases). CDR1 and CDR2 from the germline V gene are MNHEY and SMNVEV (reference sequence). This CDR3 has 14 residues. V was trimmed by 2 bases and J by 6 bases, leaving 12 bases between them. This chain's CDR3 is CASSLTTWRDTQYF. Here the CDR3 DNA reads TGTGCCAGCAGTTTAACGACCTGGAGGGATACGCAGTATTTT.

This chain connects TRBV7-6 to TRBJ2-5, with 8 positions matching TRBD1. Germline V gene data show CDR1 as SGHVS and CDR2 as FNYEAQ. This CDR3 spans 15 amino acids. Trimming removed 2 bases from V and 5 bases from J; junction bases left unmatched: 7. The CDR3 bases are TGTGCCAGCAGCTTAAGCCAGGGGGCGGCGGAGACCCAGTACTTC. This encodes CASSLSQGAAETQYF. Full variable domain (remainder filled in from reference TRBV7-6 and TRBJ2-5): GAGVSQSPRYKVTKRGQDVALRCDPISGHVSLYWYRQALGQGPEFLTYFNYEAQQDKSGLPNDRFSAERPEGSISTLTIQRTEQRDSAMYRCASSLSQGAAETQYFGPGTRLLVL.

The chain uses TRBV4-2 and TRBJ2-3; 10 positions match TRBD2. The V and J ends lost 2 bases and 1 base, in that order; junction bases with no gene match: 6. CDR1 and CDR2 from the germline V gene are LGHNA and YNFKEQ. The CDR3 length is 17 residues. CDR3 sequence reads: CASSQRLAGAGTDTQYF. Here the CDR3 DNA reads TGTGCCAGCAGCCAACGGCTAGCGGGGGCCGGCACAGATACGCAGTATTTT.

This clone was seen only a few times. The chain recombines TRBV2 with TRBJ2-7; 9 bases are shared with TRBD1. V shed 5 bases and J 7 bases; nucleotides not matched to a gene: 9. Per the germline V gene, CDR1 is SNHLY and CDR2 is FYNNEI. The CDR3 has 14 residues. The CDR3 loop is CASSSRQGVWEQYF. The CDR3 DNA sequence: TGTGCCAGCAGTTCCCGACAGGGGGTTTGGGAGCAGTACTTC.

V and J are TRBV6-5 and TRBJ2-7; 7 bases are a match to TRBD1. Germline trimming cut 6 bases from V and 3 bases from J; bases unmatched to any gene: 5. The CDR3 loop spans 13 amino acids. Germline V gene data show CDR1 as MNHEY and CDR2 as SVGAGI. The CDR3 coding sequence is TGTGCCAGCAGCCCGGGACAGAACTACGAGCAGTACTTC. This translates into CASSPGQNYEQYF.

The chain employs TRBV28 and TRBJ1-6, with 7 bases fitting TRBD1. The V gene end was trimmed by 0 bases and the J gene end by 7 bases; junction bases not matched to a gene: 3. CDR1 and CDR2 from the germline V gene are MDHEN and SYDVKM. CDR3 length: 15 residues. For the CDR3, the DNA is TGTGCCAGCAGTTTATGGCGGGACAGCAATTCACCCCTCCACTTT. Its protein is CASSLWRDSNSPLHF.

Here the CDR3 reads CASMHREDQPQHF. CDR3 DNA sequence: TGTGCCAGTATGCACAGAGAAGATCAGCCCCAGCATTTT. The gene calls are TRBV19 and TRBJ1-5; D is ambiguous. This CDR3 spans 13 amino acids. Germline V gene sequence: CDR1 LNHDA, CDR2 SQIVND (reference sequence). Trimming removed 7 bases at V and 5 bases at J, with 12 bases between.

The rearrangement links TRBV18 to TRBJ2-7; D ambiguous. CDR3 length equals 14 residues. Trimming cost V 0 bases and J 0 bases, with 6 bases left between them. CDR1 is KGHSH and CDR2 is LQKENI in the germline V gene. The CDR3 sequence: CASSPPSNSYEQYF. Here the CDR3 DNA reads TGTGCCAGCTCACCACCGAGCAACTCCTACGAGCAGTACTTC.

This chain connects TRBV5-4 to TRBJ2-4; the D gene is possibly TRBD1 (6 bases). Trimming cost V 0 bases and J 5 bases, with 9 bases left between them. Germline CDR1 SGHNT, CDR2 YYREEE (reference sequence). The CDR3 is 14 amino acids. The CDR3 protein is CASSLVDRQNIQYF. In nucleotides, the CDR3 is TGTGCCAGCAGCTTGGTGGACAGACAAAACATTCAGTACTTC.